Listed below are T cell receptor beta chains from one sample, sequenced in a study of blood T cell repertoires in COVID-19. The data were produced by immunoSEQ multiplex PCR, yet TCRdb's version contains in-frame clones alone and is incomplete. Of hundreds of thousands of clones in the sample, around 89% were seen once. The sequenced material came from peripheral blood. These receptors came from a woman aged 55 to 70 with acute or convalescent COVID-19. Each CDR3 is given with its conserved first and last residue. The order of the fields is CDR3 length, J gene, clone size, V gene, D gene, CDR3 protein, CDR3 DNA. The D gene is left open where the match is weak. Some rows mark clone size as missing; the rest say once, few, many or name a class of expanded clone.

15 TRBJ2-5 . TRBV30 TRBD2 CAWRLTSGIAETQYF TGTGCCTGGAGGTTGACTAGCGGGATCGCAGAGACCCAGTACTTC
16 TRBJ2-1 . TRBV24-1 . CATSATTGEVRGEQFF TGTGCCACCAGTGCCACTACAGGGGAGGTTAGAGGTGAGCAGTTCTTC
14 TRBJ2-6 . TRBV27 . CASSLVAGANVLTF TGTGCCAGCAGTTTGGTGGCAGGGGCCAACGTCCTGACTTTC
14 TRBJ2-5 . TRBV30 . CAWGPWGGPETQYF TGTGCCTGGGGCCCTTGGGGGGGGCCAGAGACCCAGTACTTC
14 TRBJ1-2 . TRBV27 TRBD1 CASGTRQGALGYTF TGTGCCAGCGGAACTCGACAGGGGGCGCTCGGCTACACCTTC
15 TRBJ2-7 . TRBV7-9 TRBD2 CASSHRLAGSYEQYF TGTGCCAGCAGCCATAGACTAGCAGGCTCCTACGAGCAGTACTTC
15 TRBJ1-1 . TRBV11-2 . CASSLVPSVNTEAFF TGTGCCAGCAGCTTAGTCCCCAGTGTGAACACTGAAGCTTTCTTT
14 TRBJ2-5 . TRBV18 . CASSPRQVQETQYF TGTGCCAGCTCACCACGGCAGGTACAAGAGACCCAGTACTTC
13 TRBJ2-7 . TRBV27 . CASRQGRVREQYF TGTGCCAGCAGGCAGGGTAGGGTCCGCGAGCAGTACTTC
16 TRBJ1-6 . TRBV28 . CASSPSSQGWKSPLHF TGTGCCAGCAGCCCCTCCAGCCAGGGGTGGAAGTCACCCCTCCACTTT
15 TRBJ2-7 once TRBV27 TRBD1 CASSLLGQGSYEQYF TGTGCCAGCAGTTTATTGGGACAGGGGAGCTACGAGCAGTACTTC
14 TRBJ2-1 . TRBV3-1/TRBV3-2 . CASSTLGPNNEQFF TGTGCCAGCAGCACTTTGGGGCCGAACAATGAGCAGTTCTTC
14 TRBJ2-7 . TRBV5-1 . CASSGQGGGYEQYF TGCGCCAGTAGCGGACAGGGAGGGGGGTACGAGCAGTACTTC
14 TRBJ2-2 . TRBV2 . CASSGQGTTGELFF TGTGCCAGCAGTGGCCAGGGAACCACCGGGGAGCTGTTTTTT
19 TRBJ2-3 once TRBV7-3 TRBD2 CASSLAYAGVAGVTDTQYF TGTGCCAGCAGCTTAGCTTACGCGGGGGTAGCGGGGGTCACAGATACGCAGTATTTT
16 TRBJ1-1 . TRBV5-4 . CASSLGGGRVNTEAFF TGTGCCAGCAGCCTGGGGGGGGGCAGGGTAAACACTGAAGCTTTCTTT